The clone carrying this TCR beta chain was observed a handful of times. What it binds is unknown. The CDR3 extends over 14 amino acids. Trimming left V 6 bases short and J 4 bases short, with 12 bases between. The entry originates in a study of spatial heterogeneity in lung cancer. Study context: Alpha-chain detections were consistently fewer than beta-chain detections among the sequences. Mean representation of each unique TCR and UMI combination in the raw reads exceeded 9.5 occurrences. Study observations and caveats: Ubiquitous, expanded tumor-derived TCRs were more frequently observed in blood at resection than at follow-up.

Time point here: blood at routine non-recurrence follow-up after resection. No cells were sorted before sequencing. The whole RNA sequenced was extracted from tumor, nontumor lung or frozen PBMC. The presence of a unique molecular identifier marked each TCR cDNA molecule. TCRdb called the 5' RACE reads again in MiXCR, with one record for every CDR3 protein. This table holds about 26,000 distinct CDR3 sequences, 5% to 6% found once. The receptor's source is a male donor with early-stage non-small cell lung cancer. The J gene is TRBJ2-2, the V gene TRBV12-3 or TRBV12-4; possibly TRBD1 or TRBD2 for D (5 bases each). The material was PBMCs, obtained at follow-up. The CDR3 sequence: CASSRDLRTGELFF. The CDR3 bases are TGTGCCAGCAGCCGGGACCTCCGCACCGGGGAGCTGTTTTTT.